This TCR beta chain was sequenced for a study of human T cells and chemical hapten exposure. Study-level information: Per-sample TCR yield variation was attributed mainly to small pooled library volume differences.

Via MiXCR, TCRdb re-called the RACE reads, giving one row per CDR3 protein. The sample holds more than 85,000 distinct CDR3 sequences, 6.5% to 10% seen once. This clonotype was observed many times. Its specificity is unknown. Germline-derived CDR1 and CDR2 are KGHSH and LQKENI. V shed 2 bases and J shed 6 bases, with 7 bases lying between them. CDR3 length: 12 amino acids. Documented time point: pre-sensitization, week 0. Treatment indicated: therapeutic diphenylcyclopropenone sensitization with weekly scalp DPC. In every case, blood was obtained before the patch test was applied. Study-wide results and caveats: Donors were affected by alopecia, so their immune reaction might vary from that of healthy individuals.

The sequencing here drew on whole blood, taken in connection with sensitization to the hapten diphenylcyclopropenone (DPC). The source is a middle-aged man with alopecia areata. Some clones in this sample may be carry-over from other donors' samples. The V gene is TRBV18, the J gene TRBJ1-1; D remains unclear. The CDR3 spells CASSPAQAEAFF. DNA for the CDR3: TGTGCCAGCTCACCAGCCCAAGCTGAAGCTTTCTTT.